Below, one T cell receptor (beta chain) is given with its context. The data were taken from a study of blood T cell repertoires in COVID-19. Across the study: Samples came from the United States, Italy and Spain, spanning acute and convalescent COVID-19. From T cells, B-cell-depleted T cells, or PBMCs came the material, which was cDNA or gDNA.

As processed by the authors: Researchers report that nucleated cell counts were estimated from reference gene primer amplification. Profiled with immunoSEQ multiplex PCR; TCRdb holds only in-frame clones, not every one. V, J and clone size are taken as reported in that table, and D and trimming were inferred from the DNA itself. The repertoire holds some 69,000 clones, approximately 92% seen once, with around 5% in the top ten. The CDR3 extends over 16 amino acids. Germline V gene data show CDR1 as SNHLY and CDR2 as FYNNEI. J gave up 0 bases and V 6 bases, and 4 bases lay outside the gene matches. The V gene is TRBV2, the J gene TRBJ2-1, with 11 positions matching TRBD2. The sequenced material came from peripheral blood. This TCR was sampled from a woman between 50 and 59 years old with active COVID-19. The CDR3 loop reads CASSETSGSSYNEQFF. CDR3 nucleotide sequence: TGTGCCAGCAGCGAAACTAGCGGGAGCTCCTACAATGAGCAGTTCTTC.